Shown below are 16 T cell receptor beta chains from a single sample sequenced in a study of OX40 agonist ivuxolimab in advanced cancers. The protocol was immunoSEQ multiplex PCR, while the TCRdb copy is restricted to in-frame clones and leaves out a portion. The sample holds about 79,000 clones; roughly nine tenths are singletons and the top ten take over 0.9%. The sample was CD4+ or CD8+ T cells sorted from blood, taken in a trial of the OX40 agonist ivuxolimab. These receptor sequences come from an adult with an advanced solid tumor such as melanoma, head and neck, liver or kidney cancer.

CDR3 in amino acids: CASSPISMSKQFF. The CDR3 nucleotides are TGTGCCAGCAGTCCAATCTCCATGTCTAAGCAGTTCTTC. The J gene is TRBJ2-1, the V gene TRBV5-4; no firm D call. V lost 5 bases to trimming and J lost 11 bases, with 17 bases between them. CDR1 and CDR2 from the germline V gene are SGHNT and YYREEE (reference sequence). The CDR3 is 13 residues long.

The CDR3 sequence: CASSSRDVVQETQYF. DNA for the CDR3: TGTGCCAGCAGTTCCCGCGACGTAGTTCAAGAGACCCAGTACTTC. The chain combines TRBV6-6 with TRBJ2-5; D is ambiguous. This CDR3 has 15 residues. V lost 4 bases and J lost 2, with 14 bases in between. Germline CDR1 is MNHNY and CDR2 is SVGAGI (reference sequence).

This chain links TRBV9 with TRBJ2-3; 8 nucleotides agree with TRBD2. This CDR3 has 16 residues. V gave up 4 bases and J gave up 1 base; unmatched junction bases: 8. In germline, CDR1 is SGDLS, CDR2 YYNGEE. The CDR3 loop reads CASSSPFSGGTDTQYF. The CDR3 coding sequence is TGTGCCAGCAGCTCCCCCTTTAGCGGGGGCACAGATACGCAGTATTTT.

This clone has only a few counts. The identical CDR3 is also encoded by other nucleotide sequences in the sample. The gene calls are TRBV5-1 and TRBJ1-1, with unresolved D. The CDR3 has 12 amino acids. The germline V gene has CDR1 SGHRS and CDR2 YFSETQ. V was clipped by 0 bases and J by 4 bases, with 4 bases between them. This CDR3 reads CASSLEGTEAFF. The CDR3 region has the DNA TGCGCCAGCAGCTTGGAAGGCACTGAAGCTTTCTTT. Using reference TRBV5-1 and TRBJ1-1 for the parts outside the CDR3, the full variable domain is KAGVTQTPRYLIKTRGQQVTLSCSPISGHRSVSWYQQTPGQGLQFLFEYFSETQRNKGNFPGRFSGRQFSNSRSEMNVSTLELGDSALYLCASSLEGTEAFFGQGTRLTVV.

The V call is TRBV4-2, the J call TRBJ2-3; 9 bases are a match to TRBD2. The germline gives CDR1 LGHNA, CDR2 YNFKEQ. V lost 0 bases, J lost 2 bases, and 6 bases stayed unmatched. The CDR3 is 17 residues long. In DNA form, the CDR3 reads TGTGCCAGCAGCCAAGAGTGGCTAGCGGGAATCACAGATACGCAGTATTTT. Translating gives CASSQEWLAGITDTQYF.

The chain uses TRBV10-3 and TRBJ1-2, with D possibly matching TRBD1 (5 bases). Germline CDR1 reads ENHRY; CDR2 reads SYGVKD. This CDR3 is 13 amino acids long. Trimming stripped 2 bases from V and 7 bases from J, with 11 bases between. The CDR3 DNA is TGTGCCATCAGTGAGCAGGAGGGGTCTGGCTACACCTTC. Translated, it gives CAISEQEGSGYTF.

The chain recombines TRBV19 with TRBJ1-5; possibly TRBD1 for D (6 bases). With 6 bases removed from V and 0 bases from J, the gap between germline ends came to 18 bases. The germline V gene encodes CDR1 LNHDA and CDR2 SQIVND (reference sequence). This CDR3 spans 17 amino acids. In nucleotides, the CDR3 is TGTGCCAGTAGCCTTCCGGGGGCACCTAGTAGCAATCAGCCCCAGCATTTT. Amino acids: CASSLPGAPSSNQPQHF.

This chain connects TRBV6-5 to TRBJ1-3, with D perhaps matching TRBD1 (5 bases). The germline V gene encodes CDR1 MNHEY and CDR2 SVGAGI. Deletions cut 2 bases from V and 3 bases from J, with 11 bases between. There are 15 residues in the CDR3. CDR3 DNA: TGTGCCAGCAGTTACGGGCAGGGCTTTGGAAACACCATATATTTT. Translated: CASSYGQGFGNTIYF.

This clone was observed once. This rearrangement joins TRBV5-1 to TRBJ2-3; no firm D call. This CDR3 comprises 14 residues. CDR1 and CDR2 from the germline V gene are SGHRS and YFSETQ. V shed 4 bases and J shed 0 bases, with 9 bases lying between them. The CDR3 sequence: CASSPGPSTDTQYF. In DNA form, the CDR3 reads TGCGCCAGCAGCCCCGGCCCTAGCACAGATACGCAGTATTTT.

The chain carries TRBV4-3 and TRBJ2-7; 8 bases match TRBD2. The CDR3 length is 17 residues. Germline V gene data show CDR1 as LGHNA and CDR2 as YSLEER. V shed 0 bases and J 6 bases; nucleotides not matched to a gene: 13. The CDR3 here is CASSQDSPGGPLSEQYF. CDR3 coding DNA: TGCGCCAGCAGCCAAGATAGCCCGGGAGGGCCTCTAAGCGAGCAGTACTTC.

This clone has a handful of counts. The CDR3 here is CASSLRTGTVDAGELFF. The CDR3 DNA is TGCGCCAGCAGCTTACGGACCGGGACGGTTGACGCCGGGGAGCTGTTTTTT. V gene TRBV5-1 combines with J gene TRBJ2-2, with D perhaps TRBD1 or TRBD2 (5 bases each). Looked up from germline, CDR1 is SGHRS and CDR2 is YFSETQ. The length of the CDR3 is 17 residues. V lost 2 bases and J lost 6, with 20 bases in between.

The chain recombines TRBV7-2 with TRBJ2-7, with TRBD2 as a possible D gene (5 bases). Germline assignment: CDR1 SGHTA and CDR2 FQGNSA. The CDR3 loop spans 14 amino acids. Trimming took 1 base from V and 2 from J, leaving 9 bases between them. CDR3 residues: CASSLGTGTYEQYF. CDR3 bases: TGTGCCAGCAGCTTAGGGACGGGAACCTACGAGCAGTACTTC.

This chain joins TRBV19 and TRBJ2-3; 7 nucleotides line up with TRBD2. CDR3 size: 15 residues. Trimming removed 6 bases from V and 1 base from J; junction bases left unmatched: 7. Germline-derived CDR1 and CDR2 are LNHDA and SQIVND (reference sequence). CDR3 amino acids: CASRTISGGTDTQYF. The CDR3 nucleotides read TGTGCCAGTAGAACCATAAGCGGGGGCACAGATACGCAGTATTTT.

V usage is TRBV25-1 and J usage is TRBJ2-3; 13 bases line up with TRBD2. Germline V gives CDR1 MGHDK, CDR2 SYGVNS. Trimming cost V 1 base and J 7 bases; bases outside gene matches: 5. The length of the CDR3 is 16 residues. The CDR3 spells CASSEWKLAGGHTQYF. CDR3 DNA: TGTGCCAGCAGTGAATGGAAACTAGCGGGAGGGCATACGCAGTATTTT. The full variable domain, rest sourced from reference TRBV25-1 and TRBJ2-3, is EADIYQTPRYLVIGTGKKITLECSQTMGHDKMYWYQQDPGMELHLIHYSYGVNSTEKGDLSSESTVSRIRTEHFPLTLESARPSHTSQYLCASSEWKLAGGHTQYFGPGTRLTVL.

The chain carries TRBV5-1 and TRBJ2-5; D remains unclear. V lost 4 bases to trimming and J lost 3 bases, with 22 bases between them. This CDR3 is 17 amino acids long. The germline V gene encodes CDR1 SGHRS and CDR2 YFSETQ. CDR3 nucleotides: TGCGCCAGCAGCCGCAATGTATACGTGACGCCCGAAGAGACCCAGTACTTC. Translated, it gives CASSRNVYVTPEETQYF.

This clone came up once. The chain has TRBV11-1 and TRBJ2-5, with TRBD1 matching over 9 bases. V dropped 3 bases and J dropped 0; count of bases not matched to a gene: 2. This CDR3 has 15 residues. Germline V CDR1 and CDR2: SGHAT, FQDESV (reference sequence). The CDR3 DNA sequence: TGTGCCAGCAGCTTCGACAGGGGGTACCAAGAGACCCAGTACTTC. Residues: CASSFDRGYQETQYF.